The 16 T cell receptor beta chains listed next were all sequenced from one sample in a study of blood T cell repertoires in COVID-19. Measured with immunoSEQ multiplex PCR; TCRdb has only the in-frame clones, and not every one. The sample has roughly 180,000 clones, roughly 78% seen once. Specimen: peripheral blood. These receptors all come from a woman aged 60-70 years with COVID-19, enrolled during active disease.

CDR3 amino acids: CASSFRGTSGDGYTF. CDR3 bases: TGTGCCAGCAGCTTTCGGGGGACCTCTGGTGATGGCTACACCTTC. The V call is TRBV11-2, the J call TRBJ1-2; perhaps TRBD1 as D (5 bases). The germline V gene encodes CDR1 SGHAT and CDR2 FQNNGV. The CDR3 extends over 15 amino acids. Trimming left V 3 bases short and J 6 bases short, with 17 bases between.

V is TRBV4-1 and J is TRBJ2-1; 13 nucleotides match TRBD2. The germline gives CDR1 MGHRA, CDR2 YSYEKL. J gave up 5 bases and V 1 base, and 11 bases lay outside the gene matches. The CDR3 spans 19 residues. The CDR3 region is CASSQGHLLTSGRNNEQFF. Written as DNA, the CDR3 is TGCGCCAGCAGCCAAGGACACTTACTGACTAGCGGGAGGAACAATGAGCAGTTCTTC.

The CDR3 sequence is CASSSPGASGRLTDTQYF. DNA for the CDR3: TGTGCCAGCAGTTCACCCGGGGCTAGCGGGAGATTGACAGATACGCAGTATTTT. The chain joins TRBV28 to TRBJ2-3; the match to TRBD2 covers 10 bases. With 4 bases clipped from V and 3 bases from J, the junction kept 13 bases outside the gene matches. Germline CDR1 and CDR2: MDHEN and SYDVKM. The CDR3 runs to 18 residues.

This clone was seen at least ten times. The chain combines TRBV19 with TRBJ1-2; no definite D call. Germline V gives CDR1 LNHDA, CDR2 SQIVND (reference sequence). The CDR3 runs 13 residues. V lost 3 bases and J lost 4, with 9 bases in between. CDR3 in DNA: TGTGCCAGTAGTATCGGGAGTGGCTATGGCTACACCTTC. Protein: CASSIGSGYGYTF.

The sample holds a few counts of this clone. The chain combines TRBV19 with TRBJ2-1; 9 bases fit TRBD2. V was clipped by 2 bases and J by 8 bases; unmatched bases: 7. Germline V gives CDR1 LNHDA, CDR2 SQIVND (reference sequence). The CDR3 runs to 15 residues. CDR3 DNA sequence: TGTGCCAGTAGTATATGGCTAGCGGGGAGGGATGAGCAGTTCTTC. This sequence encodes CASSIWLAGRDEQFF. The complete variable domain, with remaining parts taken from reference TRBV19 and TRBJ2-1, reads DGGITQSPKYLFRKEGQNVTLSCEQNLNHDAMYWYRQDPGQGLRLIYYSQIVNDFQKGDIAEGYSVSREKKESFPLTVTSAQKNPTAFYLCASSIWLAGRDEQFFGPGTRLTVL.

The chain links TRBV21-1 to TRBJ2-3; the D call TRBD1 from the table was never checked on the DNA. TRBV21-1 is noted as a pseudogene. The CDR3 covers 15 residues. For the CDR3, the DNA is TGTGCCAGCAGCAAAGAGGGACAGGGTGCAGATACGCAGTATTTT. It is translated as CASSKEGQGADTQYF.

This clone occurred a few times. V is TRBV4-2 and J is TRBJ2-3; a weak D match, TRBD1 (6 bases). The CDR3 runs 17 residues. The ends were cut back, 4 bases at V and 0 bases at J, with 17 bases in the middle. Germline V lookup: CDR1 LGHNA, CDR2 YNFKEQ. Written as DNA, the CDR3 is TGTGCCAGCAGCCCAGGATGGGACACCCAAAGCACAGATACGCAGTATTTT. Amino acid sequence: CASSPGWDTQSTDTQYF.

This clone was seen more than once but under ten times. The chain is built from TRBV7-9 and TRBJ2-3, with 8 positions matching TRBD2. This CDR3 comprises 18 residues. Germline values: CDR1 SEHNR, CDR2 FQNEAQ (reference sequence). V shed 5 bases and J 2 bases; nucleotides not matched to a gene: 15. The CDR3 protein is CASSPGLYERGNTDTQYF. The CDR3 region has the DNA TGTGCCAGCAGCCCAGGCCTATACGAGCGGGGGAACACAGATACGCAGTATTTT.

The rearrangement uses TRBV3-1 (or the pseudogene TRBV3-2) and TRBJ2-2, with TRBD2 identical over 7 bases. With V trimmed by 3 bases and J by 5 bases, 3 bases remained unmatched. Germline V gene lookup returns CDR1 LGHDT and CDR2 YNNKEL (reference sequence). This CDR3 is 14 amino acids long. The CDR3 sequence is CASSQGGGTGELFF. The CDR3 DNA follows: TGTGCCAGCAGCCAGGGCGGGGGTACCGGGGAGCTGTTTTTT.

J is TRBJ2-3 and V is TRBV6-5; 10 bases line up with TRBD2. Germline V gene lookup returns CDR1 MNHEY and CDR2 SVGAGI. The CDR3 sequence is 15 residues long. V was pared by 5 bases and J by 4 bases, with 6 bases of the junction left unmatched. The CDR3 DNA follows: TGTGCCAGCAGTCTCCTAGCGGGAGTCGCAGATACGCAGTATTTT. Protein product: CASSLLAGVADTQYF.

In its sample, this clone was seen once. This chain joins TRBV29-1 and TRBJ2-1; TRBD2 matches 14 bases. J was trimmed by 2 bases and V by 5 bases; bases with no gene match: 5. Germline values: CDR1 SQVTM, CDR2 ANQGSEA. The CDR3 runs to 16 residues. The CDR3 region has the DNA TGCAGCGTTACGGGACTAGCGGGGGCGACCTACAATGAGCAGTTCTTC. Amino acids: CSVTGLAGATYNEQFF.

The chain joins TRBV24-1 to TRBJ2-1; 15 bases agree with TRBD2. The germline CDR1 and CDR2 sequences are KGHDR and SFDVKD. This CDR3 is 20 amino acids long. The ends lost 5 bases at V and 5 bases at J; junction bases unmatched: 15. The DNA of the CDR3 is TGTGCCACCAGTGGTAGTAGGACTAGCGGGAGGGCAACCCTCGACAATGAGCAGTTCTTC. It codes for CATSGSRTSGRATLDNEQFF.

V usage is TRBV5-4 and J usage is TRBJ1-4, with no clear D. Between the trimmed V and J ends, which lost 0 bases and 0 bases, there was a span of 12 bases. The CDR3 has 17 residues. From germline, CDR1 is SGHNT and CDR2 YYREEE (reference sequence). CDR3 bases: TGTGCCAGCAGCTTGGGTGTTAACAGAGCAACTAATGAAAAACTGTTTTTT. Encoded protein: CASSLGVNRATNEKLFF.

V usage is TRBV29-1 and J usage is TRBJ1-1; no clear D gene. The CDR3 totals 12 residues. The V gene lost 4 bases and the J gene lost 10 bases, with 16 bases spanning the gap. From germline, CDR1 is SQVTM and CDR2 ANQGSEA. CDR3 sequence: CSVGDGLGGAFF. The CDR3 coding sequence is TGCAGCGTTGGCGATGGATTGGGAGGAGCTTTCTTT. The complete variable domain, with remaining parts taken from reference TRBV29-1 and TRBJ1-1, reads SAVISQKPSRDICQRGTSLTIQCQVDSQVTMMFWYRQQPGQSLTLIATANQGSEATYESGFVIDKFPISRPNLTFSTLTVSNMSPEDSSIYLCSVGDGLGGAFFGQGTRLTVV.

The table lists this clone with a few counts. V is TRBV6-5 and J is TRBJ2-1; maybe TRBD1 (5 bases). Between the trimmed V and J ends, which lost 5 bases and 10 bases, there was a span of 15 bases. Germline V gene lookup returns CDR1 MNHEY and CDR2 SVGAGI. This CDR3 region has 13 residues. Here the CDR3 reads CASSPFRETEQFF. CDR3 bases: TGTGCCAGCAGTCCCTTCAGGGAAACCGAGCAGTTCTTC.

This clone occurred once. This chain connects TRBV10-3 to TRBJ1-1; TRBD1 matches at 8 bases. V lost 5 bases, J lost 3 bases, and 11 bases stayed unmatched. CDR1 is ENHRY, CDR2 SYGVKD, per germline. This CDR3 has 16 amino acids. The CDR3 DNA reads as TGTGCCATCAGTCCCGCGGACAGGGATAGGGACACTGAAGCTTTCTTT. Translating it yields CAISPADRDRDTEAFF.